The 6 T cell receptor beta chains presented below share a single source sample, sequenced in a study of healthy donors' naive CD4 and CD8 T cells. A linear amplification protocol produced the TCR libraries from 500 ng of total RNA. TCRdb re-derived calls from the reads in MiXCR, one entry per CDR3 protein. Here the sample spans about 180,000 distinct CDR3 sequences, around 70% being singletons. Specimen: naive CD4+ and CD8+ T cells sorted from blood, pooled from several donors. These receptors were taken from a pool of human donors in good health; the sample pools cells from several healthy donors.

The chain has TRBV19 and TRBJ2-7, with TRBD2 as a possible D gene (6 bases). This CDR3 region has 13 residues. Trimming cost V 5 bases and J 2 bases, with 10 bases left between them. CDR1 LNHDA and CDR2 SQIVND come from the germline V gene (reference sequence). The CDR3 DNA is TGTGCCAGTAGTGAACGGGGGACCTACGAGCAGTACTTC. It encodes CASSERGTYEQYF.

V is TRBV20-1 and J is TRBJ2-7; perhaps TRBD1 as D (6 bases). Per the germline V gene, CDR1 is DFQATT and CDR2 is SNEGSKA (reference sequence). This CDR3 has 12 residues. V lost 0 bases to trimming and J lost 4 bases, with 7 bases between them. The CDR3 sequence is CSAREGQYEQYF. The DNA for the CDR3 is TGCAGTGCTAGAGAAGGACAGTACGAGCAGTACTTC.

This sequence joins TRBV29-1 and TRBJ2-2; TRBD1 matches at 10 bases. V lost 7 bases to trimming and J lost 4 bases; unmatched junction nucleotides: 15. The CDR3 has 17 residues. From germline, CDR1 is SQVTM and CDR2 ANQGSEA. This CDR3 is CSAYTPDRGRVTGELFF. The CDR3 DNA is TGCAGCGCCTACACTCCTGACAGGGGGCGAGTCACCGGGGAGCTGTTTTTT.

The gene calls are TRBV5-4 and TRBJ1-1, with TRBD1 identical over 9 bases. The germline gives CDR1 SGHNT, CDR2 YYREEE (reference sequence). The length of the CDR3 is 14 residues. V lost 5 bases, J lost 1 base, and 3 bases stayed unmatched. The CDR3 DNA follows: TGTGCCAGCAGGGACAGGGGCTCGAACACTGAAGCTTTCTTT. Protein: CASRDRGSNTEAFF.

On this clonotype itself: At one end, the junction sequence differs from germline, possibly due to a read error. The chain carries TRBV12-3 or TRBV12-4 and TRBJ2-7; TRBD1 matches 7 bases. The length of the CDR3 is 14 residues. CDR3 amino acids: CASSPWDSSYEQYF. CDR3 bases: TGCGCCAGCAGTCCCTGGGACAGCTCCTACGAGCAGTACTTC.

This chain links TRBV19 with TRBJ2-3; 11 positions agree with TRBD2. This CDR3 comprises 15 residues. J gave up 4 bases and V 5 bases, and 5 bases lay outside the gene matches. Germline V lookup: CDR1 LNHDA, CDR2 SQIVND (reference sequence). For the CDR3, the DNA is TGTGCCAGTAGTGCACTAGCGGGAGTTCCAGATACGCAGTATTTT. Its translation: CASSALAGVPDTQYF.